Listed below are T cell receptor beta chains from one sample, sequenced in a study of blood T cell repertoires in COVID-19. Generated by immunoSEQ multiplex PCR, the TCRdb table keeps only in-frame clones and is missing some. Found here are 200,000 or so clones, roughly 85% of them singletons; the top ten hold about 5%. Material for sequencing was peripheral blood. These receptors all stem from a woman in her 30s with acute or convalescent COVID-19. Both conserved end residues are part of each CDR3. The D gene is left open where the match is weak. Part of the rows lack a size; the others show once, few, many or a class for expanded clones.

J gene: TRBJ2-1
clone size: -
V gene: TRBV5-6
D gene: -
CDR3 protein: CASSPTARGNEQFF
CDR3 DNA: TGTGCCAGCAGCCCGACGGCGCGGGGCAATGAGCAGTTCTTC

J gene: TRBJ2-1
clone size: -
V gene: TRBV27
D gene: TRBD2
CDR3 protein: CASSSSGGVRTINEQFF
CDR3 DNA: TGTGCCAGCAGTTCTAGCGGGGGAGTCAGGACGATCAATGAGCAGTTCTTC

J gene: TRBJ1-4
clone size: -
V gene: TRBV9
D gene: -
CDR3 protein: CASSPQGMGNEKLFF
CDR3 DNA: TGTGCCAGCAGCCCACAGGGTATGGGTAATGAAAAACTGTTTTTT

J gene: TRBJ2-7
clone size: -
V gene: TRBV7-8
D gene: -
CDR3 protein: CASSPSLGASDEQYF
CDR3 DNA: TGTGCCAGCAGCCCATCCCTGGGGGCATCGGACGAGCAGTACTTC

J gene: TRBJ1-3
clone size: few
V gene: TRBV15
D gene: -
CDR3 protein: CATSRVSPGGGNTIYF
CDR3 DNA: TGTGCCACCAGCAGAGTATCCCCCGGAGGGGGAAACACCATATATTTT

J gene: TRBJ2-7
clone size: -
V gene: TRBV18
D gene: TRBD1
CDR3 protein: CASSIGTGLSYEQYF
CDR3 DNA: TGTGCCAGCTCAATAGGGACAGGGCTTTCCTACGAGCAGTACTTC

J gene: TRBJ1-2
clone size: few
V gene: TRBV6-4
D gene: -
CDR3 protein: CASSDSFRVGYGYTF
CDR3 DNA: TGTGCCAGCAGTGACTCCTTCAGGGTGGGCTATGGCTACACCTTC

J gene: TRBJ2-2
clone size: few
V gene: TRBV5-1
D gene: TRBD1
CDR3 protein: CASSWDRGPAGELFF
CDR3 DNA: TGCGCCAGCAGCTGGGACAGGGGGCCTGCCGGGGAGCTGTTTTTT

J gene: TRBJ2-7
clone size: once
V gene: TRBV4-2
D gene: TRBD2
CDR3 protein: CASSQALAARQYF
CDR3 DNA: TGTGCCAGCAGCCAAGCCCTAGCGGCTCGCCAGTACTTC

J gene: TRBJ2-7
clone size: -
V gene: TRBV19
D gene: TRBD1
CDR3 protein: CASSMLGQGSGEQYF
CDR3 DNA: TGTGCCAGTAGTATGTTGGGACAGGGGTCTGGCGAGCAGTACTTC

J gene: TRBJ2-3
clone size: -
V gene: TRBV28
D gene: -
CDR3 protein: CASRKRTVTDTQYF
CDR3 DNA: TGTGCCAGCAGGAAGAGGACTGTCACAGATACGCAGTATTTT

J gene: TRBJ1-5
clone size: -
V gene: TRBV15
D gene: -
CDR3 protein: CATSVTGGLPQPQHF
CDR3 DNA: TGTGCCACCAGCGTGACAGGCGGATTACCTCAGCCCCAGCATTTT

J gene: TRBJ1-5
clone size: -
V gene: TRBV30
D gene: TRBD1
CDR3 protein: CAWSSDRLSNQPQHF
CDR3 DNA: TGTGCCTGGAGTTCGGACAGGCTTAGCAATCAGCCCCAGCATTTT

J gene: TRBJ1-2
clone size: -
V gene: TRBV7-2
D gene: -
CDR3 protein: CASSLSRSGYGYTF
CDR3 DNA: TGTGCCAGCAGCTTATCCCGGAGCGGCTATGGCTACACCTTC

J gene: TRBJ2-2
clone size: once
V gene: TRBV7-2
D gene: TRBD2
CDR3 protein: CASSTRPTSANTGELFF
CDR3 DNA: TGTGCCAGCAGCACCCGACCTACTAGCGCGAACACCGGGGAGCTGTTTTTT

J gene: TRBJ1-1
clone size: -
V gene: TRBV6-5
D gene: -
CDR3 protein: CASSYVGGEAFF
CDR3 DNA: TGTGCCAGCAGTTACGTCGGGGGTGAAGCTTTCTTT

J gene: TRBJ2-2
clone size: -
V gene: TRBV5-6
D gene: TRBD2
CDR3 protein: CASSLGLAGVTGELFF
CDR3 DNA: TGTGCCAGCAGCTTGGGGTTGGCGGGAGTCACCGGGGAGCTGTTTTTT

J gene: TRBJ1-5
clone size: -
V gene: TRBV19
D gene: TRBD1
CDR3 protein: CASKGQGTYQPQHF
CDR3 DNA: TGTGCCAGTAAGGGACAGGGAACCTATCAGCCCCAGCATTTT

J gene: TRBJ1-5
clone size: -
V gene: TRBV2
D gene: TRBD1
CDR3 protein: CASKKAPTGSQHF
CDR3 DNA: TGTGCCAGCAAGAAAGCGCCGACAGGGTCTCAGCATTTT

J gene: TRBJ1-4
clone size: -
V gene: TRBV25-1
D gene: -
CDR3 protein: CASSVRLGGLNEKLFF
CDR3 DNA: TGTGCCAGCAGTGTCCGATTGGGGGGGCTGAATGAAAAACTGTTTTTT

J gene: TRBJ2-2
clone size: once
V gene: TRBV4-2
D gene: -
CDR3 protein: CASSPTGNTGELFF
CDR3 DNA: TGTGCCAGCAGCCCGACGGGGAACACCGGGGAGCTGTTTTTT

J gene: TRBJ2-5
clone size: many
V gene: TRBV4-2
D gene: -
CDR3 protein: CASSHKSEASETQYF
CDR3 DNA: TGTGCCAGCAGCCATAAGTCAGAGGCTTCAGAGACCCAGTACTTC

J gene: TRBJ1-5
clone size: -
V gene: TRBV12-5
D gene: TRBD1
CDR3 protein: CASGLPDDRGHGGNQPQHF
CDR3 DNA: TGTGCTAGTGGCCTGCCCGACGACAGGGGGCATGGGGGCAATCAGCCCCAGCATTTT

J gene: TRBJ2-7
clone size: -
V gene: TRBV12-2
D gene: -
CDR3 protein: CASRLRKGGSYEQYF
CDR3 DNA: TGTGCAAGTCGCTTAAGGAAAGGAGGGTCCTACGAGCAGTACTTC

J gene: TRBJ1-4
clone size: -
V gene: TRBV29-1
D gene: -
CDR3 protein: CSVLSLTEKLFF
CDR3 DNA: TGCAGCGTCCTCAGTTTAACGGAAAAACTGTTTTTT

J gene: TRBJ1-5
clone size: once
V gene: TRBV24-1
D gene: -
CDR3 protein: CATSDSEHYGQPQHF
CDR3 DNA: TGTGCCACCAGTGATTCAGAACACTACGGACAGCCCCAGCATTTT

J gene: TRBJ2-7
clone size: -
V gene: TRBV28
D gene: TRBD1
CDR3 protein: CASSPTGQGRYEQYF
CDR3 DNA: TGTGCCAGCAGTCCCACGGGACAGGGGCGGTACGAGCAGTACTTC